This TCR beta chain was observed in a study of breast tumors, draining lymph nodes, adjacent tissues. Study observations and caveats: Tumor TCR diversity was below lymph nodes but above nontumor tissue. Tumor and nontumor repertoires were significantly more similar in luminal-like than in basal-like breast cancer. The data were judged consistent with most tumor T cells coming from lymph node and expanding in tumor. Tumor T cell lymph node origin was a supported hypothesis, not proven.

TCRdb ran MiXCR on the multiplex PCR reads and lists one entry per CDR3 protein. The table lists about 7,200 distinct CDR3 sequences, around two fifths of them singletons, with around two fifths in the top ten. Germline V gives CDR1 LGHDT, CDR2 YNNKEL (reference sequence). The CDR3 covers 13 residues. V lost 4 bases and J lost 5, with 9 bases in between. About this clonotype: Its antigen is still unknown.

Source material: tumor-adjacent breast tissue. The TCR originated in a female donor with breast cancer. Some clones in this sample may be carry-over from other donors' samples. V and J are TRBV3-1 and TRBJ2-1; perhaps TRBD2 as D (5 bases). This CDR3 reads CASSRSGDNEQFF. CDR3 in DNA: TGTGCCAGCAGCCGTTCCGGGGACAATGAGCAGTTCTTC.